The 31 T cell receptor beta chains listed next were all sequenced from one sample in a study of blood T cell repertoires in COVID-19. Profiling relied on immunoSEQ multiplex PCR, and the TCRdb table lists in-frame clones only, not all of them. The sample contains some 140,000 clones, 75% to 85% of which appear only once. The sequenced sample consisted of peripheral blood. Receptors were obtained from a man aged 80 or over with acute or convalescent COVID-19.

The V call is TRBV30, the J call TRBJ1-2; 9 bases align to TRBD1. The CDR3 is made up of 14 amino acids. The junction had 5 bases not matched to a gene; V was cut back by 5 bases and J by 1 base. Looked up from germline, CDR1 is GTSNPN and CDR2 is SVGIG (reference sequence). The CDR3 sequence is CAWAYRGRNYGYTF. CDR3 DNA: TGTGCCTGGGCCTACAGGGGGCGTAACTATGGCTACACCTTC.

The J gene is TRBJ1-3, the V gene TRBV5-1; D remains ambiguous. The germline V gene has CDR1 SGHRS and CDR2 YFSETQ. The ends were cut back, 2 bases at V and 4 bases at J, with 16 bases in the middle. The CDR3 runs to 16 residues. Written as DNA, the CDR3 is TGCGCCAGCAGCTTTCTGGATCCGGCAGGAGGAAACACCATATATTTT. Residues: CASSFLDPAGGNTIYF.

The chain has TRBV6-6 and TRBJ2-1, with D perhaps matching TRBD1 (5 bases). CDR3 length: 13 amino acids. Trimming cost V 6 bases and J 15 bases, with 21 bases left between them. The germline CDR1 and CDR2 sequences are MNHNY and SVGAGI (reference sequence). CDR3 DNA: TGTGCCAGCAGACAGTTGACAGACAATGTGCTGTTCTTC. Protein product: CASRQLTDNVLFF.

The rearrangement uses TRBV5-1 and TRBJ1-1, with 12 bases that match TRBD1. With V trimmed by 4 bases and J by 3 bases, 10 bases remained unmatched. This CDR3 spans 17 amino acids. Germline CDR1 reads SGHRS; CDR2 reads YFSETQ. The CDR3 is CASSGAGTGGLYTEAFF. In DNA, the CDR3 is TGCGCCAGCAGCGGGGCCGGGACAGGGGGCTTGTACACTGAAGCTTTCTTT.

The chain employs TRBV18 and TRBJ2-7, with 9 bases matching TRBD1. In germline, CDR1 is KGHSH, CDR2 LQKENI. V lost 8 bases to trimming and J lost 0 bases; unmatched junction nucleotides: 2. This CDR3 spans 13 amino acids. CDR3 nucleotide sequence: TGTGCCAGCGGACAGGGGATCTCCTACGAGCAGTACTTC. The encoded protein is CASGQGISYEQYF.

The chain employs TRBV19 and TRBJ2-4; D is perhaps TRBD2 (5 bases). The CDR3 runs to 14 residues. The V gene's germline CDR1 is LNHDA and CDR2 SQIVND (reference sequence). V was clipped by 2 bases and J by 1 base, with 6 bases between them. The chain's CDR3 is CASSISGAKNIQYF. DNA for the CDR3: TGTGCCAGTAGTATAAGCGGCGCCAAAAACATTCAGTACTTC.

The J gene is TRBJ1-2, the V gene TRBV9, with TRBD1 as a possible D gene (5 bases). CDR1 and CDR2 from the germline V gene are SGDLS and YYNGEE. CDR3 length: 16 residues. V shed 0 bases and J shed 4 bases, with 16 bases lying between them. The CDR3 DNA sequence: TGTGCCAGCAGCGTAGGACAGCATTTAAACTCCTATGGCTACACCTTC. Translating it yields CASSVGQHLNSYGYTF.

The chain recombines TRBV6-5 with TRBJ1-2; 7 nucleotides match TRBD1. V dropped 7 bases and J dropped 7; count of bases not matched to a gene: 12. There are 14 residues in the CDR3. Looked up from germline, CDR1 is MNHEY and CDR2 is SVGAGI. The CDR3 is CASTSGQTTLGYTF. CDR3 bases: TGTGCCAGCACTTCGGGACAGACTACTCTTGGCTACACCTTC.

The chain recombines TRBV5-6 with TRBJ2-4, with 9 bases that match TRBD1. In germline, CDR1 is SGHDT, CDR2 YYEEEE. The V gene end was trimmed by 3 bases and the J gene end by 3 bases; junction bases not matched to a gene: 1. This CDR3 is 14 amino acids long. The CDR3 region has the DNA TGTGCCAGCAGCTGGACAGGGGTCAAAAACATTCAGTACTTC. Translation: CASSWTGVKNIQYF.

The rearrangement links TRBV18 to TRBJ2-7; the match to TRBD1 covers 10 bases. This CDR3 spans 14 amino acids. The V and J ends lost 3 bases and 6 bases, in that order; junction bases with no gene match: 5. Germline-derived CDR1 and CDR2 are KGHSH and LQKENI. Here the CDR3 reads CASSPSGQGSEQYF. In nucleotides, the CDR3 is TGTGCCAGCTCACCCTCGGGACAGGGGTCCGAGCAGTACTTC.

The V call is TRBV19, the J call TRBJ1-5; TRBD1 agrees at 8 bases. Germline values: CDR1 LNHDA, CDR2 SQIVND (reference sequence). V shed 9 bases, J shed 2 bases, and the junction held 15 bases outside the gene matches. The CDR3 runs to 17 residues. CDR3 region: CASQDRERVEGNQPQHF. DNA for the CDR3: TGTGCCAGCCAGGACAGGGAACGGGTTGAGGGCAATCAGCCCCAGCATTTT.

This chain links TRBV6-4 with TRBJ2-3; 10 bases fit TRBD1. The CDR3 has 14 amino acids. V was pared by 6 bases and J by 4 bases, with 4 bases of the junction left unmatched. The germline gives CDR1 MRHNA, CDR2 SNTAGT. DNA for the CDR3: TGTGCCAGCAGCCGGGACAGGGGATCAGATACGCAGTATTTT. As protein: CASSRDRGSDTQYF.

This clone was seen a handful of times. The chain links TRBV5-1 to TRBJ1-2; perhaps TRBD1 as D (6 bases). The germline V and J ends were trimmed by 4 bases and 4 bases, with 14 bases remaining between them. The length of the CDR3 is 14 residues. In germline, CDR1 is SGHRS, CDR2 YFSETQ. The CDR3 here is CASSPTQGSYGYTF. CDR3 nucleotides: TGCGCCAGCAGCCCCACCCAGGGGAGCTATGGCTACACCTTC.

The chain links TRBV14 to TRBJ2-5; maybe TRBD1 (6 bases). The germline V gene encodes CDR1 SGHDN and CDR2 FVKESK. CDR3 length: 13 residues. V gave up 1 base and J gave up 7 bases, with 10 bases separating them. Written as DNA, the CDR3 is TGTGCCAGCAGCCAAGTTCAGGGGATGACCCAGTACTTC. Its protein product is CASSQVQGMTQYF.

The V and J genes are TRBV5-1 and TRBJ2-7; a possible D gene is TRBD1 (6 bases). The V and J ends lost 4 bases and 4 bases respectively, with 12 bases between them. Germline CDR1 is SGHRS and CDR2 is YFSETQ. The CDR3 is 13 amino acids. The CDR3 is CASSGVGQYEQYF. The CDR3 DNA follows: TGCGCCAGCAGCGGGGTAGGACAGTACGAGCAGTACTTC. Filled out from reference TRBV5-1 and TRBJ2-7, the complete variable domain reads KAGVTQTPRYLIKTRGQQVTLSCSPISGHRSVSWYQQTPGQGLQFLFEYFSETQRNKGNFPGRFSGRQFSNSRSEMNVSTLELGDSALYLCASSGVGQYEQYFGPGTRLTVT.

The rearrangement uses TRBV6-5 and TRBJ2-7; D is ambiguous. The CDR3 contains 14 residues. Germline V gene lookup returns CDR1 MNHEY and CDR2 SVGAGI. Trimming stripped 4 bases from V and 3 bases from J, with 13 bases between. CDR3 nucleotide sequence: TGTGCCAGCAGTTTACGTCGAGGTTTCTACGAGCAGTACTTC. Protein product: CASSLRRGFYEQYF.

This rearrangement joins TRBV19 to TRBJ2-3; 10 bases align to TRBD1. There are 17 residues in the CDR3. Trimming removed 0 bases from V and 5 bases from J; junction bases left unmatched: 8. Germline assignment: CDR1 LNHDA and CDR2 SQIVND (reference sequence). The CDR3 region is CASSIDRTGGLRDTQYF. CDR3 in DNA: TGTGCCAGTAGTATAGATCGGACAGGGGGTCTCAGAGATACGCAGTATTTT.

The gene calls are TRBV29-1 and TRBJ1-4, with 10 nucleotides matching TRBD1. V trimming: 1 base; J trimming: 8 bases; junction bases outside the gene matches: 7. Germline lookup yields CDR1 SQVTM and CDR2 ANQGSEA. The CDR3 spans 15 residues. The CDR3 is CSVEGGTGAPEKLFF. The CDR3 DNA sequence: TGCAGCGTTGAAGGGGGGACAGGGGCTCCCGAAAAACTGTTTTTT.

This chain connects TRBV6-5 to TRBJ2-7; 7 bases agree with TRBD2. The CDR3 has 14 residues. Germline values: CDR1 MNHEY, CDR2 SVGAGI. The V and J ends lost 6 bases and 1 base, in that order; junction bases with no gene match: 6. The CDR3: CASSGGIKSYEQYF. CDR3 in DNA: TGTGCCAGCAGCGGGGGGATCAAGTCCTACGAGCAGTACTTC.

The J gene is TRBJ2-5, the V gene TRBV2; TRBD1 aligns across 10 bases. With 7 bases clipped from V and 4 bases from J, the junction kept 6 bases outside the gene matches. The CDR3 covers 14 residues. The germline V gene encodes CDR1 SNHLY and CDR2 FYNNEI. The chain's CDR3 is CASMRDRGGETQYF. In DNA, the CDR3 is TGTGCCAGCATGAGGGACAGGGGAGGAGAGACCCAGTACTTC.

The CDR3 coding sequence is TGTGCCAGCAGCTTGGACGGGGCCTACGAGCAGTACTTC. Protein sequence: CASSLDGAYEQYF. This chain joins TRBV5-5 and TRBJ2-7; the D gene is possibly TRBD2 (5 bases). V was cut by 0 bases and J by 2 bases, with 6 bases left in between. CDR1 is SGHKS and CDR2 is YYEKEE in the germline V gene (reference sequence). The CDR3 has 13 residues.

The V gene is TRBV2, the J gene TRBJ2-7; TRBD1 aligns across 7 bases. This CDR3 region has 15 residues. J lost 0 bases, V lost 0 bases, and 2 bases had no gene match. CDR1 SNHLY and CDR2 FYNNEI come from the germline V gene. The CDR3 loop reads CASSEATGVSYEQYF. For the CDR3, the DNA is TGTGCCAGCAGTGAAGCAACAGGGGTCTCCTACGAGCAGTACTTC.

This chain links TRBV5-1 with TRBJ2-5; D is possibly TRBD1 (6 bases). V lost 7 bases and J lost 5, with 18 bases in between. Germline CDR1 reads SGHRS; CDR2 reads YFSETQ. The CDR3 consists of 14 residues. CDR3 amino acids: CASGTTGLGETQYF. The CDR3 region has the DNA TGCGCCAGCGGGACAACAGGGTTGGGTGAGACCCAGTACTTC.

The chain carries TRBV18 and TRBJ2-1; 9 bases match TRBD2. Germline V CDR1 and CDR2: KGHSH, LQKENI. Germline trimming cut 2 bases from V and 9 bases from J; bases unmatched to any gene: 14. This CDR3 is built from 17 residues. The CDR3 DNA sequence: TGTGCCAGCTCACCAAGCTCGCGGGGGGGCCGGAGTATTGAGCAGTTCTTC. Translating gives CASSPSSRGGRSIEQFF.

The chain is built from TRBV19 and TRBJ2-7; 8 nucleotides match TRBD1. The CDR3 has 14 amino acids. CDR1 is LNHDA and CDR2 is SQIVND in the germline V gene (reference sequence). J lost 7 bases, V lost 7 bases, and 12 bases had no gene match. CDR3 in amino acids: CASNSLQGAREQYF. DNA for the CDR3: TGTGCCAGTAACTCGCTGCAGGGGGCGCGGGAGCAGTACTTC.

This rearrangement joins TRBV6-5 to TRBJ1-5; D not certain. Trimming cost V 7 bases and J 0 bases, with 10 bases left between them. Germline values: CDR1 MNHEY, CDR2 SVGAGI. The CDR3 is 14 residues long. DNA of the CDR3: TGTGCCAGCATTCGAGGGAATAGCAATCAGCCCCAGCATTTT. Amino acids: CASIRGNSNQPQHF.

This clone appeared once. This rearrangement joins TRBV5-1 to TRBJ2-7, with 7 positions matching TRBD2. There are 13 residues in the CDR3. With 4 bases clipped from V and 6 bases from J, the junction kept 7 bases outside the gene matches. CDR1 and CDR2 (germline): SGHRS, YFSETQ. CDR3 loop: CASSPPAGLEQYF. The CDR3 region has the DNA TGCGCCAGCAGCCCCCCAGCGGGGCTCGAGCAGTACTTC.

The rearrangement uses TRBV5-4 and TRBJ2-3; 7 bases match TRBD2. There are 14 residues in the CDR3. The V segment lost 4 bases and the J segment 5 bases; nucleotides outside the gene matches: 7. Germline V gene lookup returns CDR1 SGHNT and CDR2 YYREEE (reference sequence). CDR3 DNA sequence: TGTGCCAGCAGCCCTACTAGCGCCCGAGATACGCAGTATTTT. Amino acid sequence: CASSPTSARDTQYF. Supplemented by reference TRBV5-4 and TRBJ2-3, the full variable domain reads ETGVTQSPTHLIKTRGQQVTLRCSSQSGHNTVSWYQQALGQGPQFIFQYYREEENGRGNFPPRFSGLQFPNYSSELNVNALELDDSALYLCASSPTSARDTQYFGPGTRLTVL.

Only one count was recorded for this clone. The chain is built from TRBV12-3 or TRBV12-4 and TRBJ2-3; no clear D gene. This CDR3 is built from 12 residues. V lost 7 bases and J 6 bases, leaving 11 bases between the germline ends. The CDR3 region has the DNA TGTGCCAGCACCGCTAGGCGGGATACGCAGTATTTT. It yields the protein CASTARRDTQYF.

J is TRBJ1-1 and V is TRBV5-1, with D tentatively TRBD1 (5 bases). Trimming shortened V by 0 bases and J by 5 bases, and 20 bases separated the two germline ends. Germline V gene data show CDR1 as SGHRS and CDR2 as YFSETQ. The CDR3 is 17 residues long. CDR3 protein: CASSLVKGGAGRTEAFF. The CDR3 region has the DNA TGCGCCAGCAGCTTGGTGAAGGGCGGGGCCGGAAGGACTGAAGCTTTCTTT.

J is TRBJ1-1 and V is TRBV7-2; 8 bases map to TRBD1. V gave up 5 bases and J gave up 4 bases; unmatched junction bases: 3. Germline values: CDR1 SGHTA, CDR2 FQGNSA. The CDR3 consists of 13 residues. The CDR3 sequence is CASSVDRGTEAFF. CDR3 coding DNA: TGTGCCAGCAGCGTCGACAGGGGCACTGAAGCTTTCTTT.